This passage covers 19 T cell receptor beta chains from one sample sequenced in a study of read filtering for tumor transcriptome and immune sequencing. From around 0.4 ug of RNA, a library with molecular barcoded alpha/delta and beta/gamma adaptors was made. One entry per CDR3 protein, called by TCRdb with MiXCR from the reads. The sample contains about 130,000 distinct CDR3 sequences, roughly 13% of which appear only once. The specimen sequenced was a population of CD138-negative cells sorted from bone marrow. Source of these receptors: a donor at least 40 years old with multiple myeloma.

This clonotype was recorded only once. A read error may produce the germline difference seen at one junction end. The DNA of the CDR3 is TGTGCCAGCAGTTCCGTTCGGGACAGGAGGAGGAATGAGCAGTTATTC. It specifies CASSSVRDRRRNEQLF. The chain recombines TRBV28 with TRBJ2-1, with TRBD1 matching over 8 bases. This CDR3 region has 16 residues. Looked up from germline, CDR1 is MDHEN and CDR2 is SYDVKM.

V usage is TRBV30 and J usage is TRBJ1-3, with D unresolved. Germline CDR1 and CDR2: GTSNPN and SVGIG (reference sequence). The CDR3 sequence is 11 residues long. The ends were cut back, 2 bases at V and 1 base at J, with 0 bases in the middle. The DNA for the CDR3 is TGTGCCTGGAGTTCTGGAAACACCATATATTTT. This sequence encodes CAWSSGNTIYF.

This chain joins TRBV11-3 and TRBJ2-1; a possible D gene is TRBD2 (5 bases). Germline-derived CDR1 and CDR2 are SGHNT and YENEEA. The CDR3 totals 15 residues. V was clipped by 7 bases and J by 7 bases, with 20 bases between them. The DNA for the CDR3 is TGTGCCAGCACCATTATAGCGAAGGAAATGAATGAGCAGTTCTTC. This gives the protein CASTIIAKEMNEQFF.

The V and J genes are TRBV4-2 and TRBJ2-3; perhaps TRBD1 as D (5 bases). The DNA end is a closer match to TRBJ1-5, so the J assignment may be wrong. The CDR3 extends over 19 amino acids. The V gene's germline CDR1 is LGHNA and CDR2 YNFKEQ. The CDR3 DNA follows: TGTGCCAGCAGCCATTTATTGGGGACTAGCGGCCCTGACACAGATACGCAGCATTTT. Residues: CASSHLLGTSGPDTDTQHF.

The sample holds a few counts of this clonotype. This rearrangement joins TRBV5-1 to TRBJ2-5; TRBD1 matches 7 bases. CDR1 is SGHRS and CDR2 is YFSETQ in the germline V gene. Unmatched junction bases numbered 4, after V lost 0 bases and J lost 5 bases. This CDR3 comprises 14 residues. DNA for the CDR3: TGCGCCAGCAGCTTGGCAGGGGGAGAGGAGACCCAGTACTTC. This translates into CASSLAGGEETQYF.

This clonotype was seen at least ten times. One end of the junction is discordant with germline, which a read error may explain. CDR3 in DNA: TGCGCCAGCAGGCCCGGGATTAGCGATCAGCCCCAGCATTTT. It yields the protein CASRPGISDQPQHF. The chain combines TRBV5-1 with TRBJ1-5; D is ambiguous. Germline V gives CDR1 SGHRS, CDR2 YFSETQ. The CDR3 extends over 14 amino acids.

This clonotype showed up just a few times. Since a much larger clone is just one base distant, this may be a read error. V is TRBV20-1 and J is TRBJ2-4; D may be TRBD1 or TRBD2 (5 bases each). The CDR3 is made up of 13 amino acids. Trimming cost V 7 bases and J 4 bases, with 14 bases left between them. Germline V gives CDR1 DFQATT, CDR2 SNEGSKA (reference sequence). The CDR3 spells CSVQSGQKNIQYF. DNA for the CDR3: TGCAGTGTCCAGTCGGGGCAGAAAAACATTCAGTACTTC.

This clonotype was seen many times. The rearrangement links TRBV20-1 to TRBJ2-1; 15 bases fit TRBD2. This CDR3 has 16 residues. CDR1 is DFQATT and CDR2 is SNEGSKA in the germline V gene (reference sequence). V shed 5 bases and J 10 bases; nucleotides not matched to a gene: 12. DNA for the CDR3: TGCAGTGCTCAAACCGGACTAGCGGGGGGGCCTGGCGAGCAGTTCTTC. This codes for CSAQTGLAGGPGEQFF.

Comments on this clonotype: A much larger clone differs from this one at a single base, so this may be a read error. The chain employs TRBV7-3 and TRBJ1-1, with 7 positions matching TRBD1. Germline V gene data show CDR1 as SGHTA and CDR2 as FQGTGA. The CDR3 contains 17 residues. CDR3 nucleotide sequence: TGTGTCAGCAGCTCGTTCCACCCCGGGACAGATGGCACTGAAGCTTTCTTT. Encoded protein: CVSSSFHPGTDGTEAFF.

In its sample, this clonotype was seen a few times. The chain has TRBV21-1 and TRBJ1-3. TRBV21-1 is reported as a pseudogene. CDR3 length: 10 amino acids. In DNA form, the CDR3 reads TGTGCCAGTCCCGGAAACACCATATATTTT. Translated: CASPGNTIYF.

As concerns this clonotype: A much bigger clone sits one base away, suggesting this may be a read error. This chain connects TRBV7-2 to TRBJ2-5, with D possibly being TRBD1 (6 bases). CDR3 length: 16 residues. Looked up from germline, CDR1 is SGHTA and CDR2 is FQGNSA. V was trimmed by 3 bases and J by 5 bases, leaving 19 bases between them. In DNA form, the CDR3 reads TGTGCCAGCAGCTTCAACAGGGCTCCGTTTGGGGAGACCCAGTACTTC. Translated, it gives CASSFNRAPFGETQYF. Complete variable domain (other parts from reference TRBV7-2 and TRBJ2-5): GAGVSQSPSNKVTEKGKDVELRCDPISGHTALYWYRQSLGQGLEFLIYFQGNSAPDKSGLPSDRFSAERTGGSVSTLTIQRTQQEDSAVYLCASSFNRAPFGETQYFGPGTRLLVL.

As DNA, the CDR3 is TGTGCCAGCAGCTTAGCTAGCGAGGGGGCAGATACGCAGTATTTT. The encoded protein is CASSLASEGADTQYF. The chain recombines TRBV7-8 with TRBJ2-3, with a weak D call TRBD1 (6 bases). The CDR3 is 15 amino acids. In germline, CDR1 is SGHVS, CDR2 FQNEAQ. Trimming stripped 0 bases from V and 4 bases from J, with 11 bases between. Full variable domain (outside the CDR3, taken from reference TRBV7-8 and TRBJ2-3): GAGVSQSPRYKVAKRGQDVALRCDPISGHVSLFWYQQALGQGPEFLTYFQNEAQLDKSGLPSDRFFAERPEGSVSTLKIQRTQQEDSAVYLCASSLASEGADTQYFGPGTRLTVL.

This clonotype was counted many times. The chain is built from TRBV20-1 and TRBJ2-7; D gene ambiguous. The CDR3 consists of 13 residues. V shed 6 bases and J shed 2 bases, with 14 bases lying between them. The germline V gene has CDR1 DFQATT and CDR2 SNEGSKA (reference sequence). The CDR3 region is CSALLRQTYEQYF. DNA for the CDR3: TGCAGTGCCCTCCTTCGGCAGACCTACGAGCAGTACTTC.

This rearrangement joins TRBV6-6 to TRBJ1-5; D is uncertain. Looked up from germline, CDR1 is MNHNY and CDR2 is SVGAGI (reference sequence). The CDR3 is 15 amino acids. Trimming removed 0 bases at V and 6 bases at J, with 12 bases between. The CDR3 here is CASSYSESLGQPQHF. The CDR3 nucleotides are TGTGCCAGCAGTTACTCTGAGTCCTTGGGTCAGCCCCAGCATTTT.

This sequence joins TRBV5-1 and TRBJ2-2; D is possibly TRBD1 (5 bases). In germline, CDR1 is SGHRS, CDR2 YFSETQ. The CDR3 has 14 residues. V lost 1 base to trimming and J lost 6 bases, with 10 bases between them. In DNA, the CDR3 is TGCGCCAGCAGCTTGTCACCCAGGGCCGGGGAGCTGTTTTTT. Translated: CASSLSPRAGELFF.

This chain uses TRBV20-1 with TRBJ1-2; D uncertain. Trimming pared 0 bases from V and 5 bases from J, leaving 16 bases between. The CDR3 is made up of 15 amino acids. CDR1 is DFQATT and CDR2 is SNEGSKA in the germline V gene (reference sequence). The CDR3: CSARDLGWGGYGYTF. For the CDR3, the DNA is TGCAGTGCTAGAGATTTGGGTTGGGGAGGATATGGCTACACCTTC.

The sample holds many counts of this clonotype. Germline is not matched at one junction end, which may reflect a read error. The chain recombines TRBV5-1 with TRBJ2-2, with D maybe TRBD2 (6 bases). Germline CDR1 and CDR2: SGHRS and YFSETQ. This CDR3 spans 15 amino acids. In DNA form, the CDR3 reads TGCGCCAGCAGCTTCGAAGGAGGGAACTCCGGGGAGCTGTTTTTT. Its protein is CASSFEGGNSGELFF. Full variable domain (missing parts from reference TRBV5-1 and TRBJ2-2): KAGVTQTPRYLIKTRGQQVTLSCSPISGHRSVSWYQQTPGQGLQFLFEYFSETQRNKGNFPGRFSGRQFSNSRSEMNVSTLELGDSALYLCASSFEGGNSGELFFGEGSRLTVL.

About this clonotype itself: A much larger clone differs from this one at a single base, so this may be a read error. This chain joins TRBV28 and TRBJ2-5; TRBD1 or TRBD2 may be the D gene (5 bases each). Germline lookup yields CDR1 MDHEN and CDR2 SYDVKM. With 8 bases removed from V and 7 bases from J, the gap between germline ends came to 20 bases. This CDR3 is 14 amino acids long. CDR3 DNA: TGTGCCAGCTCGTCGGGGACCCCCACAGGGACCCAGTACTTC. Translated: CASSSGTPTGTQYF.

This clonotype was counted at least ten times. The chain recombines TRBV3-1 with TRBJ1-5, with D unclear. Germline-derived CDR1 and CDR2 are LGHDT and YNNKEL (reference sequence). The CDR3 spans 13 residues. Trimming removed 0 bases from V and 6 bases from J, with 6 bases in between. The CDR3: CASSQDVAQPQHF. The CDR3 region has the DNA TGTGCCAGCAGCCAAGATGTAGCTCAGCCCCAGCATTTT.